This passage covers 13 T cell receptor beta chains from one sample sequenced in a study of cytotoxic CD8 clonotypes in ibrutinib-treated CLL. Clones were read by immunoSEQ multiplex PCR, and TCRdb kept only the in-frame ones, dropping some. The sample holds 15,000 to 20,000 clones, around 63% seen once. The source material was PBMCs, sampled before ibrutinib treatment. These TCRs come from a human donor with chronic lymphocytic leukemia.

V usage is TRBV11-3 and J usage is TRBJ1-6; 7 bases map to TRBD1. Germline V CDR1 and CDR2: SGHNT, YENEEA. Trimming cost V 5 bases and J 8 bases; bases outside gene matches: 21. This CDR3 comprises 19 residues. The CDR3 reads CASSRNRGPSAEMDSPLHF. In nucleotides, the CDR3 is TGTGCCAGCAGCCGAAACAGGGGACCCAGCGCTGAAATGGATTCACCCCTCCACTTT.

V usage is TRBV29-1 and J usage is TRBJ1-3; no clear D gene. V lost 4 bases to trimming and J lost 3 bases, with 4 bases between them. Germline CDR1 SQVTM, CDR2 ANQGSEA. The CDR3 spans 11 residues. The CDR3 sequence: CSVGLGNTIYF. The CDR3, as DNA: TGCAGCGTTGGTCTTGGAAACACCATATATTTT.

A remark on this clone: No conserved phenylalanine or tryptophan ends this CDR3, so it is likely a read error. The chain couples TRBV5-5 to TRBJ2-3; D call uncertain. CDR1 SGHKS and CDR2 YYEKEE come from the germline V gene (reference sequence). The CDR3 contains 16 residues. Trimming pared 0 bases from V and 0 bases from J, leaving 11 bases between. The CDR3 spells CASSLASGVSTDTQYL. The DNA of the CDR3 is TGTGCCAGCAGCTTGGCTTCTGGGGTTAGCACAGATACGCAGTATCTT.

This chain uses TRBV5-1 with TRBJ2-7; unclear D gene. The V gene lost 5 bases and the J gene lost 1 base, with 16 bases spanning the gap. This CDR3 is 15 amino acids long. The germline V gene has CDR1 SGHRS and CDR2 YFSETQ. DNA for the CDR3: TGCGCCAGCAGTATCCCACTGAGAGGTTCCTACGAGCAGTACTTC. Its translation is CASSIPLRGSYEQYF.

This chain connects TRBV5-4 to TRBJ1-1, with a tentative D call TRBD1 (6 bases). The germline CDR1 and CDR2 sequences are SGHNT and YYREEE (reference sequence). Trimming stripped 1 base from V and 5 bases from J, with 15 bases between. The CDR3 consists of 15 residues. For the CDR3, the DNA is TGTGCCAGCAGCTTGATTAACAGGGCTGAAACTGAAGCTTTCTTT. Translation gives CASSLINRAETEAFF.

CDR3 in amino acids: CASRKTGIEMNTEAFF. The CDR3 DNA is TGTGCCAGCAGAAAGACAGGGATTGAAATGAACACTGAAGCTTTCTTT. The chain carries TRBV2 and TRBJ1-1, with 7 bases fitting TRBD1. The germline CDR1 and CDR2 sequences are SNHLY and FYNNEI. The V segment lost 6 bases and the J segment 0 bases; nucleotides outside the gene matches: 10. The length of the CDR3 is 16 residues.

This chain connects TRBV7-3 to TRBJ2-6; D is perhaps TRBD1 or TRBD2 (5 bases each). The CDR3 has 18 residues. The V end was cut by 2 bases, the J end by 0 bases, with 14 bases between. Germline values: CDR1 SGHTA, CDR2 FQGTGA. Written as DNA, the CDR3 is TGTGCCAGCAGCTTACGGGACGGTCGGTCCTCTGGGGCCAACGTCCTGACTTTC. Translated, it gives CASSLRDGRSSGANVLTF.

The DNA of the CDR3 is TGTGCCAGCAGTGAGCCGACAGGGGGTATACACGAGCAGTACTTC. Its protein product is CASSEPTGGIHEQYF. V and J are TRBV28 and TRBJ2-7; 9 bases agree with TRBD1. In germline, CDR1 is MDHEN, CDR2 SYDVKM. With V trimmed by 5 bases and J by 5 bases, 10 bases remained unmatched. The CDR3 extends over 15 amino acids.

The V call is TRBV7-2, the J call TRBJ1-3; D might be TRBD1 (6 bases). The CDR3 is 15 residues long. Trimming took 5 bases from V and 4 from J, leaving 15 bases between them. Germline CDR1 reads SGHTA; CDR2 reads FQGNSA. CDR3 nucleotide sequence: TGTGCCAGCAGCCCCTCGCCGGGGGCCGGAAACACCATATATTTT. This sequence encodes CASSPSPGAGNTIYF.

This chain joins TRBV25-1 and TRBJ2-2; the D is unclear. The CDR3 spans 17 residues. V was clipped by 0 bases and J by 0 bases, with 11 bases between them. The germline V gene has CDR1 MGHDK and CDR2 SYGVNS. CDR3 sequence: CASSEYSGGANTGELFF. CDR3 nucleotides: TGTGCCAGCAGTGAATACTCCGGCGGCGCGAACACCGGGGAGCTGTTTTTT.

For the CDR3, the DNA is TGTGCCGGGAAAGTGGGAGTGTACCAAGAGACCCAGTACTTC. As protein: CAGKVGVYQETQYF. The rearrangement joins TRBV19 to TRBJ2-5; D is possibly TRBD2 (5 bases). CDR3 length: 14 residues. Germline V gene data show CDR1 as LNHDA and CDR2 as SQIVND (reference sequence). Trimming shortened V by 11 bases and J by 0 bases, and 16 bases separated the two germline ends.

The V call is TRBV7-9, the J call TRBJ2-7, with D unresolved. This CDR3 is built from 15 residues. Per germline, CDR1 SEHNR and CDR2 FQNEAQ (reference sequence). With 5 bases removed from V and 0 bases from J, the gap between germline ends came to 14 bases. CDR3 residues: CASSASGGSSYEQYF. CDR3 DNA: TGTGCCAGCAGCGCCTCGGGCGGATCCTCCTACGAGCAGTACTTC.

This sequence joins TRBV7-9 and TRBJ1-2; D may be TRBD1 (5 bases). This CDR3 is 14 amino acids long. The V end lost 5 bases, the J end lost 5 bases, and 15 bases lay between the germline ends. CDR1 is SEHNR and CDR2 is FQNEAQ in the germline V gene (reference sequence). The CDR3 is CASSIRDVGYGYTF. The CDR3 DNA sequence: TGTGCCAGCAGCATCCGGGACGTCGGGTATGGCTACACCTTC.